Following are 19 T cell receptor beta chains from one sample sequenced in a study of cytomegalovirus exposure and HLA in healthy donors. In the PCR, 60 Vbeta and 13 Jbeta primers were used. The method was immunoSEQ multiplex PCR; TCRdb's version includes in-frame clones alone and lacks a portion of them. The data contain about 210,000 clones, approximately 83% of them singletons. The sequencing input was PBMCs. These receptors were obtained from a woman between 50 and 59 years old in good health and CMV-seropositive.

DNA of the CDR3: TGCAGCGTAGAGACAGGAAACTATGGCTACACCTTC. Translated, it gives CSVETGNYGYTF. The chain joins TRBV29-1 to TRBJ1-2; the D gene is possibly TRBD1 (6 bases). This CDR3 has 12 residues. V lost 6 bases and J lost 2, with 10 bases in between. Germline CDR1 and CDR2: SQVTM and ANQGSEA.

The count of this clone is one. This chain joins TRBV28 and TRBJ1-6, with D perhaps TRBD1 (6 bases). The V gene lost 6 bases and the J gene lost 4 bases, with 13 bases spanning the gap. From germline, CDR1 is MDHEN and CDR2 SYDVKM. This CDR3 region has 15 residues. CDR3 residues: CASSFGRGYNSPLHF. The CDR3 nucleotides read TGTGCCAGCAGCTTCGGCAGGGGTTATAATTCACCCCTCCACTTT.

In nucleotides, the CDR3 is TGTGCCAGCAGTTACTCAAGCTATGAGCAGTTCTTC. Translating it yields CASSYSSYEQFF. The chain has TRBV6-5 and TRBJ2-1; D is unresolved. The length of the CDR3 is 12 residues. From germline, CDR1 is MNHEY and CDR2 SVGAGI. The V end was cut by 0 bases, the J end by 8 bases, with 5 bases between.

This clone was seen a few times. The CDR3 loop is CASSGDSANEKLFF. CDR3 DNA sequence: TGTGCCAGCAGTGGGGATAGCGCTAATGAAAAACTGTTTTTT. The gene calls are TRBV2 and TRBJ1-4, with D unclear. V lost 4 bases, J lost 3 bases, and 9 bases lay in between. This CDR3 comprises 14 residues. Germline loops: CDR1 SNHLY, CDR2 FYNNEI.

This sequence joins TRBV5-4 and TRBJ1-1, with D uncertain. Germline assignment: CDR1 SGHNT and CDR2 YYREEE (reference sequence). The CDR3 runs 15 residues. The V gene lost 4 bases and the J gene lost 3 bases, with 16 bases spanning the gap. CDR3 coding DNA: TGTGCCAGCAGCCCCCCGGGGTTAAGGGACACTGAAGCTTTCTTT. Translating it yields CASSPPGLRDTEAFF.

CDR3 sequence: CASAENSNQPQHF. The CDR3 DNA reads as TGTGCCTCCGCAGAAAATAGCAATCAGCCCCAGCATTTT. The chain links TRBV30 to TRBJ1-5, with no clear D. The ends were cut back, 7 bases at V and 0 bases at J, with 10 bases in the middle. The CDR3 totals 13 residues. Germline V gives CDR1 GTSNPN, CDR2 SVGIG (reference sequence).

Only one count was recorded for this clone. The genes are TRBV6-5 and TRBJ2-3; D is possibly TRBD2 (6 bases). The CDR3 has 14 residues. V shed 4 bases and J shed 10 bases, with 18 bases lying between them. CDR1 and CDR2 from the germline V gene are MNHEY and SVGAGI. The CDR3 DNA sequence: TGTGCCAGCAGTTCCTGGGACTCCTCGTCTGCGCAGTATTTT. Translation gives CASSSWDSSSAQYF.

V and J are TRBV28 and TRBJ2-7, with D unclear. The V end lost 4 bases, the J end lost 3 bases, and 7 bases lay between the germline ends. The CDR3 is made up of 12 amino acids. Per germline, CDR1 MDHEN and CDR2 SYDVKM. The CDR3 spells CASSSPGYEQYF. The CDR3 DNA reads TGTGCCAGCAGTTCCCCGGGCTACGAGCAGTACTTC.

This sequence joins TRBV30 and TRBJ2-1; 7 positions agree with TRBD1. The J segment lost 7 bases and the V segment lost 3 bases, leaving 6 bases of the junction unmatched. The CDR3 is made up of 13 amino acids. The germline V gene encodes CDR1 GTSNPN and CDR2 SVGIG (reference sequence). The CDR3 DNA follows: TGTGCCTGGAGCGTCGACAGGGCAAATGAGCAGTTCTTC. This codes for CAWSVDRANEQFF. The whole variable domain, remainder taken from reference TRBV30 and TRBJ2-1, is SQTIHQWPATLVQPVGSPLSLECTVEGTSNPNLYWYRQAAGRGLQLLFYSVGIGQISSEVPQNLSASRPQDRQFILSSKKLLLSDSGFYLCAWSVDRANEQFFGPGTRLTVL.

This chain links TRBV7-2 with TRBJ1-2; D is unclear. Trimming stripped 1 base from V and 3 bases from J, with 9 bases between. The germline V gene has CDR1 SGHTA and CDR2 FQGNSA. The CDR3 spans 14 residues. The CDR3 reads CASSLGPDYYGYTF. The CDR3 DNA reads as TGTGCCAGCAGCTTAGGTCCAGACTACTATGGCTACACCTTC.

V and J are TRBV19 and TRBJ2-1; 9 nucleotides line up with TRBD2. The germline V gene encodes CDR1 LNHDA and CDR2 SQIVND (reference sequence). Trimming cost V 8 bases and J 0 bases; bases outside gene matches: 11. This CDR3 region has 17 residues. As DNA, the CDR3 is TGTGCCAGTGGGGGGCTAGCGGGGAGATACTCCTACAATGAGCAGTTCTTC. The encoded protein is CASGGLAGRYSYNEQFF.

CDR3 coding DNA: TGCAGCGTGGGACTAGCGGGGGTCACAGATACGCAGTATTTT. Translated, it gives CSVGLAGVTDTQYF. The V and J genes are TRBV29-1 and TRBJ2-3; 14 positions agree with TRBD2. Germline-derived CDR1 and CDR2 are SQVTM and ANQGSEA. J lost 2 bases, V lost 6 bases, and 1 base had no gene match. The CDR3 contains 14 residues.

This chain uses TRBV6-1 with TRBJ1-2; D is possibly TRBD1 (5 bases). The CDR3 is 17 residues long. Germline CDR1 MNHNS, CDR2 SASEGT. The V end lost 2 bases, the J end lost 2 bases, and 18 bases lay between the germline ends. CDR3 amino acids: CASSEFRVILLNYGYTF. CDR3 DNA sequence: TGTGCCAGCAGTGAATTCAGGGTAATTCTATTGAACTATGGCTACACCTTC.

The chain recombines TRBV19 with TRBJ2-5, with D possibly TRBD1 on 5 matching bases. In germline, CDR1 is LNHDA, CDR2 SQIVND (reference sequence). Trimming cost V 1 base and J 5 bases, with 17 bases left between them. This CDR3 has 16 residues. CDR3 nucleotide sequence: TGTGCCAGTAGTATAGTGGGGCGTGGGGCTGGGGAGACCCAGTACTTC. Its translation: CASSIVGRGAGETQYF.

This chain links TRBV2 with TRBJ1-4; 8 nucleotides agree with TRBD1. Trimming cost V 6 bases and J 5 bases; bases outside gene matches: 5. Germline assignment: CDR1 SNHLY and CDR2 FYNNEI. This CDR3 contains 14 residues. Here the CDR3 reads CASSKQGGNEKLFF. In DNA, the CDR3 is TGTGCCAGCAGCAAACAGGGGGGGAATGAAAAACTGTTTTTT.

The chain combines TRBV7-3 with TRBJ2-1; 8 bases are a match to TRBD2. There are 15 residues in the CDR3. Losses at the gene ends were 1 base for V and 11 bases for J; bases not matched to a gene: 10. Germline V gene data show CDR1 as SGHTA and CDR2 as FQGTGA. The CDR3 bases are TGTGCCAGCAGCTTAATTGGACTAGCCCTGGACAAGCAGTTCTTC. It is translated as CASSLIGLALDKQFF.

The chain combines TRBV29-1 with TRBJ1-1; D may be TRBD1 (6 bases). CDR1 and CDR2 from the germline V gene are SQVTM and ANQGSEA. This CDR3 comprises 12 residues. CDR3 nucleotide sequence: TGCAGGTCAGGGGAAGAGGGGGCTGAAGCTTTCTTT. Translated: CRSGEEGAEAFF.

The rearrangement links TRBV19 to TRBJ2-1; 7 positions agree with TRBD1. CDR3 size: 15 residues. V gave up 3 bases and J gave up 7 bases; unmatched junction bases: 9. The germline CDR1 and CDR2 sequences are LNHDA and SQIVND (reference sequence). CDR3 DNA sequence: TGTGCCAGTAGTATGGACAGGTCGAATGGTAATGAGCAGTTCTTC. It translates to CASSMDRSNGNEQFF.

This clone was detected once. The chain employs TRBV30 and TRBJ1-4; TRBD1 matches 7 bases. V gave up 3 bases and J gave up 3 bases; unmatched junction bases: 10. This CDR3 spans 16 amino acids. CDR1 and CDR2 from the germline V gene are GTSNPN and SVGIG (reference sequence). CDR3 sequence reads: CAWSKTYRGSNEKLFF. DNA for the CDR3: TGTGCCTGGAGCAAAACTTACAGGGGATCTAATGAAAAACTGTTTTTT.